This T cell receptor (beta chain) was found in a study of T cells in Graves' hyperthyroidism and ophthalmopathy. The overall study: Pretreatment peripheral blood was obtained at initial diagnosis. The study's findings and limits: Most thyroid clonotypes expanded above 0.001 appeared in blood too.

Regions amplified from RNA transcripts were the TCR beta CDR3 regions. HTBI primers were used for first-round RT-PCR of the TCR CDR3. TCRdb called the multiplex PCR reads again in MiXCR, with one record for every CDR3 protein. Here the sample spans around 600,000 distinct CDR3 sequences, approximately 15% being singletons. Inclusion characteristics of ophthalmopathy patients comprised a Clinical Activity Score of at least 3, a NOSPECS grade of at least 4, and duration under 3 months. Clinical symptoms, serum thyroxine, TRAb, thyroid ultrasound and orbital computed tomography established diagnosis. This clonotype was counted only a few times. Its antigen remains unknown. Germline CDR1 reads LGHDT; CDR2 reads YNNKEL (reference sequence). Trimming at V came to 8 bases and at J to 8 bases, leaving 19 bases not matched to a gene. This CDR3 spans 16 amino acids.

Sequenced input: blood. The chain has TRBV3-1 and TRBJ2-5; 8 positions match TRBD2. The source of this sequence is a middle-aged woman with Graves' ophthalmopathy. The CDR3 protein is CASQGAGLVRLGTQYF. CDR3 bases: TGTGCCAGCCAAGGCGCGGGACTAGTGAGATTAGGCACCCAGTACTTC.